This record covers a single TCR beta chain. Its target antigen remains unknown. HCMV-specific IgG was detected in serum with a commercial ELISA kit to determine HCMV serostatus. Peripheral blood mononuclear cells were isolated from blood by Ficoll density gradient centrifugation. The entry originates in a study of T cells expressing NK-cell markers (TCRdb year 2020). Broadly, across the study: TCR beta-chain repertoires were profiled in sorted CD3+CD56+NKG2C+, CD3+CD56+NKG2C- and CD3+CD56-NKG2C+ T-cell subsets from roughly eight donors. Of the eight sequenced donors, seven were found to be HCMV-seropositive and one was found to be HCMV-seronegative. The eight sequenced donors were randomly selected healthy volunteers, three men and five women. The libraries were sequenced on Illumina HiSeq 2000/2500, MiSeq or NextSeq, producing 2 x 150 bp reads. Overall study results and their limits: In roughly 6 donors, the dominant CD3+CD56+NKG2C+ clonotypes were found to rank among the top 10 CD8+ clonotypes and to make up about 1.0-7.0% of CD8+ T cells. Those dominant clonotypes were again the most abundant among CD3+CD56-NKG2C+ cells in several donors, at about 25-60.1%. Whether the expanded NKG2C-expressing T cell clones were specific for HCMV antigens was left unclear.

TCRdb records Illumina HiSeq 2000 as the sequencer. TCR beta cDNA libraries were made by 5'RACE template switching that added a universal primer site and unique molecular identifiers. Synthesis of cDNA was primed from the TCR beta constant segment and was followed by two consecutive PCR amplification steps. In the authors' own workflow: MIGEC was used to demultiplex reads and group the reads by UMI, and MiTCR was used to assemble and quantify clonotypes. Only TCR cDNA sequences supported by at least two reads were kept to exclude erroneous sequences. The tcR package was used for downstream repertoire analysis, and clonotypes were matched between fractions using CDR3 nucleotide sequence together with V segment. VDJmatch was used to annotate antigen specificity against VDJdb, with one amino acid substitution in CDR3 permitted. TCRdb reprocessed the reads and assigns one entry to each CDR3 protein sequence, leaving out DNA. In this record, the V and J calls reflect TCRdb's handling and not the investigators' own analysis. The table for this sample shows some 280,000 distinct CDR3 sequences. Of the sample, roughly 0.4% is held by the ten largest clones.

Per the germline V gene, SGHRS is the CDR1 and YFSETQ is the CDR2. There are 15 amino acids in the CDR3, from cysteine to phenylalanine inclusive. DNA is not on record. Recombination joined TRBV5-1 with TRBJ2-3; TCRdb selects TRBD2, and the lack of DNA leaves this call unchecked. The sample comprised blood T cells: a sorted CD56 or NKG2C T cell subset, CD4+ or CD8+ T cells, or bulk PBMC T cells (not recorded which). This sequence was found in a man between 18 and 35 years old in good health. Donor details come from another sample of the same person, matched by shared clones. The CDR3 protein sequence reads: CASSLGAVVTDTQYF.